The sequence of this T cell receptor (beta chain) was determined in a study of shared clonotypes between healthy human individuals. V was shortened by 3 bases and J by 5 bases, with 16 bases between the two germline ends. Germline CDR1 is SEHNR and CDR2 is FQNEAQ (reference sequence). CDR3 length equals 16 residues. The method was immunoSEQ multiplex PCR; TCRdb's version includes in-frame clones alone and lacks a portion of them. The sample lists roughly 2,300,000 clones, under 95% occurring once. This clone appeared a single time. The receptor comes from a young man in good health. Some clones in this sample may be carry-over from other donors' samples. The sequencing sample was made of naive CD4+ T cells from PBMCs. This sample's subset: CD45RA+ positively selected. The chain joins TRBV7-9 to TRBJ1-4, with a weak D call TRBD1 (6 bases). CDR3 protein: CASSLPRGGENEKLFF. Written as DNA, the CDR3 is TGTGCCAGCAGCTTGCCCAGGGGAGGGGAAAATGAAAAACTGTTTTTT.